The subject of this entry is one T cell receptor beta chain. Its antigen is unidentified. The sample is drawn from a study of Ad26.COV2.S vaccination and SARS-CoV-2 variants. Study summary: In the COV1001 trial, the donor was in the Ad26.COV2.S arm.

This CDR3 comprises 14 residues. The germline V gene has CDR1 SGHNT and CDR2 YYREEE (reference sequence). The V end was cut by 0 bases, the J end by 7 bases, with 10 bases between. Treatment specified: around 19 received Ad26.COV2.S at low or high dose, single or two shots; roughly 5 received placebo; per-sample allocation not given. Sampling took place 63 days after the first vaccine or placebo injection. Its platform was an Ad26 vector, and its expressed antigen was Wuhan-strain SARS-CoV-2 spike. Clones were read by immunoSEQ multiplex PCR, and TCRdb kept only the in-frame ones, dropping some. This table holds about 420,000 clones, 88% found once. Findings and limits, study-wide: Breadth of non-spike TCRs did not differ between vaccinees and placebo recipients. Among vaccine recipients, spike-specific TCR breadth exceeded that of placebo recipients.

The chain uses TRBV5-4 and TRBJ1-4; D not resolved. The sequence was collected from a person aged 18-65 years who received the Ad26.COV2.S COVID-19 vaccine or a placebo. Sequencing was performed on peripheral blood, taken in a trial of Ad26.COV2.S vaccine versus placebo. CDR3: CASSLEGGSEKLFF. Here the CDR3 DNA reads TGTGCCAGCAGCTTGGAGGGTGGGAGTGAAAAACTGTTTTTT.